This T cell receptor (beta chain) derives from a study of blood T cell repertoires in COVID-19. The method was immunoSEQ multiplex PCR; TCRdb's version includes in-frame clones alone and lacks a portion of them. The sample has under 110,000 clones; approximately 92% are singletons. This clone is a singleton in its sample. The CDR3 is made up of 14 amino acids. Trimming cost V 0 bases and J 12 bases, with 15 bases left between them. Germline loops: CDR1 LGHDT, CDR2 YNNKEL (reference sequence). The sequenced sample was peripheral blood. The sequence was collected from a man in his fifties with active COVID-19. The chain employs TRBV3-1 (or the pseudogene TRBV3-2) and TRBJ2-1; D is possibly TRBD2 (6 bases). The CDR3 sequence is CASSQDAGPLGQFF. As DNA, the CDR3 is TGTGCCAGCAGCCAAGATGCGGGGCCATTGGGGCAGTTCTTC.